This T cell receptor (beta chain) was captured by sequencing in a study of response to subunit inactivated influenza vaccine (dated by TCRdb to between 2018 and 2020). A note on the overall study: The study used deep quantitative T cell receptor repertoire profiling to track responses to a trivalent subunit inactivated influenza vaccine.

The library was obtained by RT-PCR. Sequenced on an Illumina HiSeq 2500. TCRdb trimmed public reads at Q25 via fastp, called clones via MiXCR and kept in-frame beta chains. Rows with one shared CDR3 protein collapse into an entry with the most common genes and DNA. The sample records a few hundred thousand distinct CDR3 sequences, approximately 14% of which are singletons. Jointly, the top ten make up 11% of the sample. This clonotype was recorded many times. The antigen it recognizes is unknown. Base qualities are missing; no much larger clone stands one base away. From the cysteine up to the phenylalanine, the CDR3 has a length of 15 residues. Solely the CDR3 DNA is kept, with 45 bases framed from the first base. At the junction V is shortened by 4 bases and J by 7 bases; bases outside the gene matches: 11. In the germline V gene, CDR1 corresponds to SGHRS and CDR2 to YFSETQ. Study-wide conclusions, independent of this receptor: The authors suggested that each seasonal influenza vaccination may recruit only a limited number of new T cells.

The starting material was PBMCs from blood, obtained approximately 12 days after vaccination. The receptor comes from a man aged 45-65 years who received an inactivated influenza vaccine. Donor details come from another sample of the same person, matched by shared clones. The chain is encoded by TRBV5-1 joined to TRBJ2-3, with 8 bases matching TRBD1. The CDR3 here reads CASSPLDRVTYTQYF. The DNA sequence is TGCGCCAGCAGCCCCCTGGACAGGGTCACTTATACGCAGTATTTT.